Following are 21 T cell receptor beta chains from one sample sequenced in a study of primary melanoma T cells and metastatic recurrence. The method was immunoSEQ multiplex PCR; TCRdb's version includes in-frame clones alone and lacks a portion of them. Counted here are about 190 clones, 85% to 90% occurring once; the ten biggest clones make up roughly 10%. Source material: melanoma tumor tissue. These receptors were obtained from a human donor with melanoma.

The chain carries TRBV6-8 and TRBJ1-5, with 11 bases fitting TRBD1. The trim removed 2 bases at V and 0 bases at J, leaving 0 bases unmatched. Germline lookup yields CDR1 MNHGY and CDR2 SAAAGT. This CDR3 has 16 amino acids. The CDR3 region has the DNA TGTGCCAGCAGTTACGGGACAGGGGGTAGCAATCAGCCCCAGCATTTT. It yields the protein CASSYGTGGSNQPQHF.

The gene calls are TRBV29-1 and TRBJ2-7; 8 bases map to TRBD1. Germline V gene lookup returns CDR1 SQVTM and CDR2 ANQGSEA. The length of the CDR3 is 13 residues. Trimming cost V 4 bases and J 5 bases; bases outside gene matches: 7. CDR3 loop: CSVAVDRGNEQYF. CDR3 bases: TGCAGCGTTGCGGTAGACAGGGGTAACGAGCAGTACTTC.

The sample holds a few counts of this clone. The rearrangement joins TRBV6-8 to TRBJ2-2; no definite D call. Germline CDR1 reads MNHGY; CDR2 reads SAAAGT. Trimming cost V 2 bases and J 4 bases, with 17 bases left between them. This CDR3 comprises 17 residues. The CDR3 spells CASSYPTGTTGTGELFF. In DNA, the CDR3 is TGTGCCAGCAGTTACCCTACGGGTACCACGGGCACCGGGGAGCTGTTTTTT.

CDR3 region: CASSHGVANEKLFF. CDR3 DNA: TGCGCCAGCAGTCACGGCGTGGCTAATGAAAAACTGTTTTTT. The chain employs TRBV4-1 and TRBJ1-4; no clear D. CDR1 MGHRA and CDR2 YSYEKL come from the germline V gene. The germline V and J ends were trimmed by 6 bases and 3 bases, with 11 bases remaining between them. This CDR3 has 14 residues.

CDR3 coding DNA: TGTGCCAGCAGCCCCCGGGGGTATGGCTACACCTTC. Amino acid sequence: CASSPRGYGYTF. The chain carries TRBV28 and TRBJ1-2; tentatively, D is TRBD1 (5 bases). Germline V gives CDR1 MDHEN, CDR2 SYDVKM. V was cut by 6 bases and J by 5 bases, with 10 bases left in between. CDR3 length equals 12 residues.

The gene calls are TRBV18 and TRBJ2-3; D is ambiguous. This CDR3 is 14 amino acids long. V dropped 3 bases and J dropped 5 bases, with 12 bases sitting between them. Per the germline V gene, CDR1 is KGHSH and CDR2 is LQKENI. In DNA form, the CDR3 reads TGTGCCAGCTCACCCACGCCTTCGCAAGATACGCAGTATTTT. Amino acids: CASSPTPSQDTQYF.

This clone was seen just once. The V and J genes are TRBV7-1 and TRBJ2-2, with TRBD1 as a possible D gene (6 bases). TRBV7-1 carries the ORF label, with uncertain function. V lost 6 bases and J 4 bases, leaving 9 bases between the germline ends. This CDR3 is built from 13 residues. The CDR3 region has the DNA TGTGCCAGCAGAAGCAGGGGCACCGGGGAGCTGTTTTTT. This translates into CASRSRGTGELFF.

The chain joins TRBV6-8 to TRBJ1-2; a possible D gene is TRBD1 (6 bases). The CDR3 spans 12 residues. The V end lost 6 bases, the J end lost 8 bases, and 13 bases lay between the germline ends. In germline, CDR1 is MNHGY, CDR2 SAAAGT. The CDR3 reads CASSGQTFGYTF. The CDR3 DNA sequence: TGTGCCAGCAGCGGACAGACCTTCGGCTACACCTTC.

CDR3 region: CASSQGGIDEKLFF. The CDR3 DNA sequence: TGTGCCAGCAGTCAAGGGGGGATCGATGAAAAACTGTTTTTT. This chain links TRBV6-8 with TRBJ1-4; weak D call: TRBD1 (6 bases). V was clipped by 5 bases and J by 6 bases, with 13 bases between them. The germline V gene has CDR1 MNHGY and CDR2 SAAAGT. This CDR3 comprises 14 residues.

This clone occurred once. The CDR3 is CAISESPGETQYF. The DNA for the CDR3 is TGTGCCATCAGTGAGTCCCCGGGGGAGACCCAGTACTTC. V and J are TRBV10-3 and TRBJ2-5; a weak D match, TRBD2 (5 bases). Per germline, CDR1 ENHRY and CDR2 SYGVKD. The CDR3 contains 13 residues. Trimming removed 0 bases from V and 5 bases from J, with 7 bases in between.

The rearrangement joins TRBV29-1 to TRBJ2-7; D is perhaps TRBD1 or TRBD2 (5 bases each). Trimming cost V 4 bases and J 6 bases, with 13 bases left between them. Germline CDR1 and CDR2: SQVTM and ANQGSEA. CDR3 length equals 12 residues. The CDR3 bases are TGCAGCGTTGCGGGACCCACCCCCGAGCAGTACTTC. It encodes CSVAGPTPEQYF.

The chain recombines TRBV12-5 with TRBJ2-3; D uncertain. This CDR3 is 13 amino acids long. From germline, CDR1 is LGHNT and CDR2 FRNRAP. CDR3 DNA sequence: TGTGCCAGCACCGATCCAGGCGGAGATACGCAGTATTTT. Amino acid sequence: CASTDPGGDTQYF. The whole variable domain, remainder taken from reference TRBV12-5 and TRBJ2-3, is DARVTQTPRHKVTEMGQEVTMRCQPILGHNTVFWYRQTMMQGLELLAYFRNRAPLDDSGMPKDRFSAEMPDATLATLKIQPSEPRDSAVYFCASTDPGGDTQYFGPGTRLTVL.

This clone has a handful of counts. The chain has TRBV12-5 and TRBJ1-2; 7 bases are a match to TRBD1. The ends lost 1 base at V and 4 bases at J; junction bases unmatched: 6. CDR1 and CDR2 (germline): LGHNT, FRNRAP. This CDR3 is built from 15 residues. The DNA of the CDR3 is TGTGCTAGTGGTTTGGACCCGACAGGGCGCTATGGCTACACCTTC. Its protein is CASGLDPTGRYGYTF.

The chain has TRBV19 and TRBJ2-2; 10 bases are a match to TRBD1. Germline V CDR1 and CDR2: LNHDA, SQIVND (reference sequence). Losses at the gene ends were 6 bases for V and 8 bases for J; bases not matched to a gene: 6. The CDR3 runs 14 residues. The CDR3 is CASRGQGILGELFF. As DNA, the CDR3 is TGTGCCAGTAGGGGACAGGGGATTTTGGGGGAGCTGTTTTTT.

This sequence joins TRBV30 and TRBJ2-1; perhaps D is TRBD1 or TRBD2 (7 bases each). In germline, CDR1 is GTSNPN, CDR2 SVGIG (reference sequence). V lost 5 bases and J lost 0, with 17 bases in between. There are 16 residues in the CDR3. The CDR3 loop reads CAWVRRGGSSYNEQFF. The CDR3 region has the DNA TGTGCCTGGGTTCGCAGGGGGGGTAGCTCCTACAATGAGCAGTTCTTC.

The chain uses TRBV18 and TRBJ1-2, with TRBD1 matching 7 bases. V dropped 6 bases and J dropped 3; count of bases not matched to a gene: 7. Germline V gene sequence: CDR1 KGHSH, CDR2 LQKENI. The CDR3 covers 14 residues. This chain's CDR3 is CASSRVDRDYGYTF. The CDR3 DNA reads TGTGCCAGCTCCCGCGTAGACAGGGACTATGGCTACACCTTC.

This clone was seen a few times. The V and J genes are TRBV19 and TRBJ2-2, with TRBD1 matching 7 bases. The CDR3 spans 15 residues. Germline values: CDR1 LNHDA, CDR2 SQIVND (reference sequence). With 6 bases clipped from V and 4 bases from J, the junction kept 8 bases outside the gene matches. The chain's CDR3 is CASRRPGQSTGELFF. The CDR3 DNA reads TGTGCCAGTAGGAGACCGGGACAGAGCACCGGGGAGCTGTTTTTT.

The rearrangement links TRBV7-6 to TRBJ2-7; D perhaps matches TRBD2 (6 bases). The germline CDR1 and CDR2 sequences are SGHVS and FNYEAQ. V was cut by 3 bases and J by 7 bases, with 16 bases left in between. The CDR3 is 14 residues long. The CDR3 loop is CASSLAGGIGEQYF. The CDR3 DNA sequence: TGTGCCAGCAGCTTGGCGGGCGGGATAGGAGAGCAGTACTTC. Full variable domain (outside the CDR3, taken from reference TRBV7-6 and TRBJ2-7): GAGVSQSPRYKVTKRGQDVALRCDPISGHVSLYWYRQALGQGPEFLTYFNYEAQQDKSGLPNDRFSAERPEGSISTLTIQRTEQRDSAMYRCASSLAGGIGEQYFGPGTRLTVT.

The genes are TRBV11-3 and TRBJ2-3; 14 nucleotides line up with TRBD2. J was trimmed by 4 bases and V by 5 bases; bases with no gene match: 2. This CDR3 spans 15 amino acids. CDR1 is SGHNT and CDR2 is YENEEA in the germline V gene. The CDR3 spells CASSMTSGRADTQYF. The DNA for the CDR3 is TGTGCCAGCAGCATGACTAGCGGGAGGGCAGATACGCAGTATTTT.

V usage is TRBV23-1 and J usage is TRBJ1-2, with 7 bases matching TRBD1. TRBV23-1 is recorded as an ORF, its role being uncertain. Germline trimming cut 6 bases from V and 6 bases from J; bases unmatched to any gene: 7. The CDR3 is made up of 13 amino acids. The CDR3 DNA reads as TGCGCCAGCAGCCCGGACAGGTCGCATGGCTACACCTTC. Translation: CASSPDRSHGYTF.

V and J are TRBV7-5 and TRBJ2-7. TRBV7-5 is recorded as a pseudogene. There are 17 residues in the CDR3. CDR3 protein: CASSLDPPGPRNYEQYF. In DNA, the CDR3 is TGTGCCAGCAGCTTAGATCCCCCAGGCCCTAGGAACTACGAGCAGTACTTC.